One and the same sample provided the 12 T cell receptor beta chains below, sequenced in a study of cytotoxic CD8 clonotypes in ibrutinib-treated CLL. Sequencing was performed with immunoSEQ multiplex PCR; in TCRdb, only in-frame clones are kept and a portion is missing. The table includes about 150,000 clones, 76% detected once. Sequencing was performed on PBMCs, taken after 24 months of ibrutinib treatment. The receptor set was obtained from a human donor with chronic lymphocytic leukemia.

As concerns this clone: Because the CDR3's place on the DNA is in doubt, the DNA is left out and the CDR3 is given as listed by TCRdb. The rearrangement joins TRBV7-3 to TRBJ1-2; whether TRBD1, the table's D call, matches the DNA was not checked. The CDR3 sequence runs 18 residues, both termini included. Germline CDR1 is SGHTA and CDR2 is FQGTGA. CDR3 amino acids: CASSGPAGTGSLFDGYTF.

The chain uses TRBV7-3 and TRBJ2-7, with D unresolved. Germline values: CDR1 SGHTA, CDR2 FQGTGA. Trimming took 1 base from V and 5 from J, leaving 9 bases between them. The CDR3 is 13 residues long. CDR3 region: CASSLRPVDEQYF. The CDR3 coding sequence is TGTGCCAGCAGCTTAAGGCCCGTTGACGAGCAGTACTTC.

The J gene is TRBJ2-5, the V gene TRBV5-1; 7 bases map to TRBD2. The CDR3 length is 13 residues. Germline trimming cut 4 bases from V and 2 bases from J; bases unmatched to any gene: 2. CDR1 and CDR2 (germline): SGHRS, YFSETQ. In nucleotides, the CDR3 is TGCGCCAGCAGCGGGGGGGATCAAGAGACCCAGTACTTC. Translated, it gives CASSGGDQETQYF. Variable domain in full (rest from reference TRBV5-1 and TRBJ2-5): KAGVTQTPRYLIKTRGQQVTLSCSPISGHRSVSWYQQTPGQGLQFLFEYFSETQRNKGNFPGRFSGRQFSNSRSEMNVSTLELGDSALYLCASSGGDQETQYFGPGTRLLVL.

The chain uses TRBV28 and TRBJ2-4; 11 bases align to TRBD2. The J segment lost 3 bases and the V segment lost 3 bases, leaving 7 bases of the junction unmatched. The CDR3 length is 17 residues. Germline V gene data show CDR1 as MDHEN and CDR2 as SYDVKM. In DNA, the CDR3 is TGTGCCAGCAGTTTCCGCCGACTAGCGGGAAACAAAAACATTCAGTACTTC. Protein: CASSFRRLAGNKNIQYF.

The CDR3 coding sequence is TGCGCCAGCAGCTTGGACGGCCTCCCCTCTGGAAACACCATATATTTT. Translating gives CASSLDGLPSGNTIYF. J is TRBJ1-3 and V is TRBV5-1, with D uncertain. The germline gives CDR1 SGHRS, CDR2 YFSETQ. Deletions cut 0 bases from V and 0 bases from J, with 10 bases between. This CDR3 region has 16 residues.

CDR3 nucleotide sequence: TGTGCCAGCAGTTCCCTTCTTACAGGGGATACGCAGTATTTT. Protein: CASSSLLTGDTQYF. The rearrangement links TRBV27 to TRBJ2-3; tentative D call: TRBD1 (6 bases). The CDR3 runs 14 residues. Per germline, CDR1 MNHEY and CDR2 SMNVEV (reference sequence). V was shortened by 4 bases and J by 6 bases, with 14 bases between the two germline ends.

As concerns this clone: With a far larger clone one base away, a read error is the likely cause. CDR3 in amino acids: CVSSAQTGKNEKLFF. The CDR3 DNA is TGTGTCAGCAGCGCACAGACAGGGAAGAATGAAAAACTGTTTTTT. This chain connects TRBV11-2 to TRBJ1-4; TRBD1 matches at 7 bases. Germline CDR1 SGHAT, CDR2 FQNNGV. The CDR3 has 15 amino acids.

The gene calls are TRBV5-1 and TRBJ2-3; D is possibly TRBD2 (5 bases). Germline assignment: CDR1 SGHRS and CDR2 YFSETQ. Deletions cut 4 bases from V and 10 bases from J, with 16 bases between. There are 13 residues in the CDR3. CDR3 region: CASSTLLGDAQYF. CDR3 bases: TGCGCCAGCAGCACCCTACTAGGTGATGCGCAGTATTTT.

In its sample, this clone was seen a few times. The chain couples TRBV28 to TRBJ2-7; D may match TRBD1 or TRBD2 (5 bases each). Germline CDR1 reads MDHEN; CDR2 reads SYDVKM. V lost 3 bases and J 10 bases, leaving 13 bases between the germline ends. The CDR3 extends over 12 amino acids. The CDR3, as DNA: TGTGCCAGCAGTTTCCAGGGAGAAACTCAGTACTTC. This encodes CASSFQGETQYF. The whole variable domain, filled in from reference TRBV28 and TRBJ2-7, reads DVKVTQSSRYLVKRTGEKVFLECVQDMDHENMFWYRQDPGLGLRLIYFSYDVKMKEKGDIPEGYSVSREKKERFSLILESASTNQTSMYLCASSFQGETQYFGPGTRLTVT.

The V gene is TRBV12-5, the J gene TRBJ1-1; 10 bases are a match to TRBD1. The CDR3 length is 16 residues. Germline V gene lookup returns CDR1 LGHNT and CDR2 FRNRAP. V lost 5 bases and J lost 4; bases outside the gene matches: 10. The CDR3 DNA follows: TGTGCTAGTGGTCTCACCCGGGGACAGGGGCTCACTGAAGCTTTCTTT. This encodes CASGLTRGQGLTEAFF.

V gene TRBV6-5 combines with J gene TRBJ1-2, with 7 bases identical to TRBD1. The junction had 5 bases not matched to a gene; V was cut back by 6 bases and J by 4 bases. Germline values: CDR1 MNHEY, CDR2 SVGAGI. The CDR3 is made up of 13 amino acids. The CDR3 DNA sequence: TGTGCCAGCAGGCGAACAGGGGCCTATGGCTACACCTTC. Protein sequence: CASRRTGAYGYTF.

V and J are TRBV5-1 and TRBJ1-6; no firm D call. The CDR3 runs 16 residues. V dropped 4 bases and J dropped 0 bases, with 11 bases sitting between them. CDR1 is SGHRS and CDR2 is YFSETQ in the germline V gene. The CDR3 reads CASSPESGSYNSPLHF. The DNA for the CDR3 is TGCGCCAGCAGCCCGGAGTCGGGCTCCTATAATTCACCCCTCCACTTT.